What follows is one T cell receptor (beta chain) and its context. The data were obtained in a study of CD8+CD57+ T cells in acquired aplastic anemia. Study background: Sorted CD4+ and CD8+ cell DNA averaged around 3 ug.

Patients selected for sequencing had displayed CD8+CD57+ cell expansion by flow cytometry. The use of genomic DNA as template underpinned the TCR beta VDJ and CDR3 profiling. TCRdb reprocessed the reads via MiXCR and lists one record per CDR3 protein. The data show more than 150,000 distinct CDR3 sequences, around 47% seen once. This TCR came from a human donor with aplastic anemia. Sample: sorted CD4+, CD8+, or CD8+CD57+ T cells (not recorded which) from PBMCs.

CDR3 coding DNA: TGTGCCAGCAGCTTGTTGTCAGGGCCAGGGGATACGCAGTATTTT. Its protein product is CASSLLSGPGDTQYF. This chain links TRBV5-6 with TRBJ2-3; weak D call: TRBD1 (5 bases). The CDR3 extends over 15 amino acids. Looked up from germline, CDR1 is SGHDT and CDR2 is YYEEEE. V lost 1 base and J lost 6, with 15 bases in between.